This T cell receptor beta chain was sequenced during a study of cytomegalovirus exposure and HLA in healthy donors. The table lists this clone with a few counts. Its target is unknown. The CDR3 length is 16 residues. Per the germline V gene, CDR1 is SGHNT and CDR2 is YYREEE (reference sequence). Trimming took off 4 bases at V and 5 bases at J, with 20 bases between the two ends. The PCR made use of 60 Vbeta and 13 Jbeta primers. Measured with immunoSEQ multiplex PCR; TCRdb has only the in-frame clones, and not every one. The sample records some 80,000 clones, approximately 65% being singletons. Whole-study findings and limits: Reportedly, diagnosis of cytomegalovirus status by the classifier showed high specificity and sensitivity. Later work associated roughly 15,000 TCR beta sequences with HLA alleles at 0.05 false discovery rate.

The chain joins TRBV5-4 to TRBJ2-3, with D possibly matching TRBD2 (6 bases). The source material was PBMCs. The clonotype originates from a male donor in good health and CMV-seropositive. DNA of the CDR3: TGTGCCAGCAGCCACCCCGGGGGACGAACACTAGATACGCAGTATTTT. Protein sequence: CASSHPGGRTLDTQYF.